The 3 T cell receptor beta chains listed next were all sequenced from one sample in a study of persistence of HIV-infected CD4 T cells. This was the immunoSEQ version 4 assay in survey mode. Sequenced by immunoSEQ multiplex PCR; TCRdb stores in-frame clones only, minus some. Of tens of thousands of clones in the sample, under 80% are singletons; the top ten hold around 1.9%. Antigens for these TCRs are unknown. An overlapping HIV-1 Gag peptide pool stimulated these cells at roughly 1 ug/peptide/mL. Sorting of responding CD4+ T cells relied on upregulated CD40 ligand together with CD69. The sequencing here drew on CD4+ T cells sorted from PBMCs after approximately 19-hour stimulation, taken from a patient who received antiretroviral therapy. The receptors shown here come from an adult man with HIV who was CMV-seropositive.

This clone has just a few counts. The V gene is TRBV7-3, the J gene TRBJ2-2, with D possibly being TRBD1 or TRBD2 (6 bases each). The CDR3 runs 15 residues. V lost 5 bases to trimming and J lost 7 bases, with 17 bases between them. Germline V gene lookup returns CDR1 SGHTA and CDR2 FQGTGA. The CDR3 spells CASSPEGQSHGELFF. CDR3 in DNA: TGTGCCAGCAGCCCGGAGGGACAATCGCACGGGGAGCTGTTTTTT.

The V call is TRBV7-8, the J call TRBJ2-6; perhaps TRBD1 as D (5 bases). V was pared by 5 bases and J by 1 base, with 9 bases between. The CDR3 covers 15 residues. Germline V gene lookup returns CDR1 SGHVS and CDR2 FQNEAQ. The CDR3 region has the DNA TGTGCCAGCAGCAGACAGAGATCTGGGGCCAACGTCCTGACTTTC. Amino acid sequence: CASSRQRSGANVLTF.

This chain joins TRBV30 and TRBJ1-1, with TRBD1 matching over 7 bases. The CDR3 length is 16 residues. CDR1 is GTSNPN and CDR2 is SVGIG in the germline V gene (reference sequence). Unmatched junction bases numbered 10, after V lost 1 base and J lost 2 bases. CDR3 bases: TGTGCCTGGAGTGCTAAGGACAGGAAATTCAACACTGAAGCTTTCTTT. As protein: CAWSAKDRKFNTEAFF.